This TCR beta chain comes out of a study of blood T cell repertoires in COVID-19 (dated by TCRdb to 2019 to 2021). Some background on the complete study: The collaborator samples originated in the United States, Italy and Spain and spanned the acute and convalescent phases of COVID-19. The material from the prospective study consisted of cDNA or gDNA derived from T cells, B-cell-depleted T cells, or PBMCs. The dataset comprised deeply sampled blood TCRbeta repertoires from subjects exposed to, actively infected with, or recovered from COVID-19. The repertoires were released in a freely available public database intended as a resource for research on the immune response to SARS-CoV-2. Samples came from the ongoing ImmuneRACE study (first 160 participants) plus 1,254 subjects from 6 global collaborators. Nearly every sample came with metadata listing a de-identified subject ID, COVID-19 status, age in years and sex. Where HLA class I and class II types were available, the types were taken from metadata supplied by the sample provider, not from assay-based typing. What the study reported, not specific to this receptor: How much clinical and demographic metadata was included differed by source and by participant, and the metadata was provided uncurated.

TCRbeta CDR3 regions were amplified from genomic DNA using the immunoSEQ Assay, a bias-controlled multiplex PCR. The authors processed their data as follows. Within the assay, amplification of reference gene primers was used to estimate how many nucleated cells each sample contained. Sequence reads were collapsed and filtered to measure the absolute abundance of every unique TCRbeta CDR3 rearrangement. For each sample, productive Simpson clonality was calculated by taking the square root of Simpson's diversity index across productive rearrangements. Held by TCRdb, this immuneACCESS table contains in-frame sequences only and omits some clones. Under half of the omission traces to an unresolved V gene where checked; the cause of the rest is unknown. From that table come the V and J calls and clone size; the DNA was used to work out D and trimming. Across this sample there are roughly 200,000 clones, with about 90% seen only once. The ten most abundant clones make up around 1.6% of the sample.

The collaborating institutions used their own protocols to collect whole blood in K2EDTA tubes. Collaborator samples were shipped for TCRbeta analysis as frozen whole blood, isolated PBMCs, or DNA extracted from either sample type. Concerning this clone itself: No antigen is known for it. It has no much larger one-base neighbor in the sample; base qualities were not kept.

The CDR3 contains 15 residues, cysteine and phenylalanine counted. Just the 45-base CDR3 DNA is kept, in frame starting at base 1. The V end gives up 4 bases and the J end 2 bases, leaving 1 base in the junction not matched to a gene. CDR1 and CDR2 were assigned from the germline V gene (reference sequence) as SGHNT and YYREEE. The specimen was peripheral blood. The sequence came from a man between 18 and 35 years old with active or convalescent COVID-19. The rearranged chain carries TRBV5-4 and TRBJ2-2; 11 middle bases align to TRBD2. CDR3 region: CASSGTSGNTGELFF. The DNA reads TGTGCCAGCAGCGGGACTAGCGGCAACACCGGGGAGCTGTTTTTT.